Each of the 20 T cell receptor beta chains below was sequenced from the same sample in a study of OX40 agonist ivuxolimab in advanced cancers. Libraries were prepared by immunoSEQ multiplex PCR; TCRdb keeps only in-frame clonotypes and omits some of them. Altogether 65,000 to 75,000 clones are present, 75% to 90% being singletons, with the ten largest covering about 0.42%. The material sequenced was CD4+ or CD8+ T cells sorted from blood, taken in a trial of the OX40 agonist ivuxolimab. The origin of the receptors is an adult with an advanced solid tumor such as melanoma, head and neck, liver or kidney cancer.

This rearrangement joins TRBV2 to TRBJ2-3; D is ambiguous. V lost 3 bases and J 6 bases, leaving 4 bases between the germline ends. This CDR3 region has 11 residues. The germline gives CDR1 SNHLY, CDR2 FYNNEI. The CDR3 protein is CASSDRDTQYF. CDR3 coding DNA: TGTGCCAGCAGTGATAGGGATACGCAGTATTTT.

This chain links TRBV19 with TRBJ1-6, with D hard to call. The V gene lost 6 bases and the J gene lost 8 bases, with 11 bases spanning the gap. There are 13 residues in the CDR3. CDR1 and CDR2 (germline): LNHDA, SQIVND (reference sequence). The DNA of the CDR3 is TGTGCCAGTAGGAGAAGGGAGTATTCACCCCTCCACTTT. This encodes CASRRREYSPLHF.

V and J are TRBV2 and TRBJ1-1; 9 positions agree with TRBD1. CDR1 is SNHLY, CDR2 FYNNEI, per germline. The CDR3 spans 14 residues. The V segment lost 4 bases and the J segment 1 base; nucleotides outside the gene matches: 1. CDR3 region: CASSGQGGNTEAFF. The CDR3 nucleotides read TGTGCCAGCAGTGGACAGGGGGGGAACACTGAAGCTTTCTTT.

The chain couples TRBV6-5 to TRBJ1-5; D is perhaps TRBD1 (5 bases). V gave up 5 bases and J gave up 3 bases, with 11 bases separating them. This CDR3 comprises 14 residues. CDR1 is MNHEY and CDR2 is SVGAGI in the germline V gene. This chain's CDR3 is CASSEWGSNQPQHF. CDR3 in DNA: TGTGCCAGCAGTGAGTGGGGGTCCAATCAGCCCCAGCATTTT.

The V call is TRBV7-2, the J call TRBJ2-2, with TRBD2 identical over 7 bases. Germline V gene lookup returns CDR1 SGHTA and CDR2 FQGNSA. The length of the CDR3 is 16 residues. The trim removed 5 bases at V and 3 bases at J, leaving 9 bases unmatched. DNA of the CDR3: TGTGCCAGCAGCCCGCGGGCGGGAGTGGACACCGGGGAGCTGTTTTTT. Translation: CASSPRAGVDTGELFF.

V is TRBV6-6 and J is TRBJ2-2; D is possibly TRBD1 (5 bases). The germline V gene encodes CDR1 MNHNY and CDR2 SVGAGI (reference sequence). CDR3 size: 15 residues. V dropped 7 bases and J dropped 4 bases, with 16 bases sitting between them. CDR3 nucleotides: TGTGCCAGCAATCTCGGTCAGGGTATCACCGGGGAGCTGTTTTTT. It translates to CASNLGQGITGELFF.

The rearrangement uses TRBV27 and TRBJ2-3; 10 bases align to TRBD2. V shed 10 bases, J shed 4 bases, and the junction held 8 bases outside the gene matches. The germline gives CDR1 MNHEY, CDR2 SMNVEV (reference sequence). CDR3 size: 14 residues. DNA of the CDR3: TGTGCCACCAGACAGCGGGGGGGACCAGATACGCAGTATTTT. It encodes CATRQRGGPDTQYF.

This chain joins TRBV6-1 and TRBJ2-5; weak D call: TRBD2 (6 bases). Trimming took 6 bases from V and 4 from J, leaving 15 bases between them. Per germline, CDR1 MNHNS and CDR2 SASEGT. This CDR3 comprises 14 residues. The CDR3 sequence: CASRDYLRGETQYF. The CDR3 DNA reads as TGTGCCAGCAGGGACTATTTAAGGGGAGAGACCCAGTACTTC.

V usage is TRBV28 and J usage is TRBJ2-1; the D gene is possibly TRBD1 (5 bases). This CDR3 contains 11 residues. V gave up 7 bases and J gave up 8 bases, with 9 bases separating them. Germline CDR1 and CDR2: MDHEN and SYDVKM. CDR3 protein: CASNSRDEQFF. DNA of the CDR3: TGTGCCAGCAATTCCAGGGATGAGCAGTTCTTC.

The CDR3 DNA is TGTGCCAGCAGCTTAGCGGACGAGCAGTACTTC. Translation gives CASSLADEQYF. The genes are TRBV7-8 and TRBJ2-7, with D unclear. This CDR3 comprises 11 residues. Trimming pared 0 bases from V and 5 bases from J, leaving 2 bases between. Germline CDR1 SGHVS, CDR2 FQNEAQ.

This chain's CDR3 is CATSSRKSGSGKDTQYF. DNA of the CDR3: TGTGCCACCAGCAGTAGGAAAAGCGGGAGTGGAAAAGATACGCAGTATTTT. This chain joins TRBV15 and TRBJ2-3; 8 positions agree with TRBD2. The V segment lost 3 bases and the J segment 5 bases; nucleotides outside the gene matches: 13. CDR3 length: 17 residues. Germline loops: CDR1 LNHNV, CDR2 YYDKDF (reference sequence).

About this clone: The junction departs from the called germline gene at one end, perhaps through a read error. This chain joins TRBV7-8 and TRBJ1-3; D is unclear. There are 14 residues in the CDR3. Germline V gene sequence: CDR1 SGHVS, CDR2 FQNEAQ. The CDR3 reads CASSLAGSGNTIYF. The DNA of the CDR3 is TGTGCCAGCAGCCTAGCCGGGTCTGGAAACACCATATATTTT.

This sequence joins TRBV5-5 and TRBJ1-1, with D perhaps matching TRBD1 (6 bases). Germline lookup yields CDR1 SGHKS and CDR2 YYEKEE (reference sequence). With 5 bases removed from V and 0 bases from J, the gap between germline ends came to 14 bases. The length of the CDR3 is 15 residues. CDR3 DNA: TGTGCCAGCAGACTGGACCCAGGGGTGAACACTGAAGCTTTCTTT. It translates to CASRLDPGVNTEAFF.

The chain uses TRBV7-2 and TRBJ2-1, with TRBD2 matching 14 bases. This CDR3 is built from 16 residues. Trimming took 1 base from V and 8 from J; bases not matched to a gene: 4. Germline V gives CDR1 SGHTA, CDR2 FQGNSA. The CDR3 DNA sequence: TGTGCCAGCAGCTTAGGACTAGCGGGAGGGATCGATGAGCAGTTCTTC. It yields the protein CASSLGLAGGIDEQFF.

The chain recombines TRBV18 with TRBJ2-7; TRBD2 aligns across 13 bases. CDR3 length equals 17 residues. The germline V gene has CDR1 KGHSH and CDR2 LQKENI. The junction had 8 bases not matched to a gene; V was cut back by 3 bases and J by 3 bases. The CDR3 DNA is TGTGCCAGCTCACCCCAGACTAGCGGGGGGCGCTTCTACGAGCAGTACGTC. Translating gives CASSPQTSGGRFYEQYV.

V usage is TRBV5-1 and J usage is TRBJ1-4; tentative D call: TRBD1 (6 bases). Trimming took off 4 bases at V and 5 bases at J, with 15 bases between the two ends. This CDR3 is built from 15 residues. Germline V gene lookup returns CDR1 SGHRS and CDR2 YFSETQ. DNA of the CDR3: TGCGCCAGCAGCATACAGGGTAGGGGCAATGAAAAACTGTTTTTT. Its protein product is CASSIQGRGNEKLFF.

The gene calls are TRBV29-1 and TRBJ2-5; TRBD2 might be the D (5 bases). Germline values: CDR1 SQVTM, CDR2 ANQGSEA. Trimming shortened V by 6 bases and J by 1 base, and 21 bases separated the two germline ends. The CDR3 is 16 amino acids. The CDR3 protein is CSVRRGRDGFQETQYF. CDR3 DNA: TGCAGCGTCCGGAGAGGGAGAGACGGTTTCCAAGAGACCCAGTACTTC. Combining the CDR3 with reference TRBV29-1 and TRBJ2-5 gives the whole variable domain SAVISQKPSRDICQRGTSLTIQCQVDSQVTMMFWYRQQPGQSLTLIATANQGSEATYESGFVIDKFPISRPNLTFSTLTVSNMSPEDSSIYLCSVRRGRDGFQETQYFGPGTRLLVL.

The V gene is TRBV18, the J gene TRBJ1-2; the D is unclear. Trimming removed 0 bases at V and 7 bases at J, with 15 bases between. The CDR3 is 15 residues long. Per germline, CDR1 KGHSH and CDR2 LQKENI. The CDR3 DNA is TGTGCCAGCTCACCACCTACGAGGGTATCGATTGGCTACACCTTC. It yields the protein CASSPPTRVSIGYTF.

The chain combines TRBV5-1 with TRBJ1-1; TRBD1 agrees at 12 bases. The trim removed 5 bases at V and 4 bases at J, leaving 9 bases unmatched. This CDR3 is 16 amino acids long. Per the germline V gene, CDR1 is SGHRS and CDR2 is YFSETQ. The CDR3 reads CASSSGTGGRGTEAFF. CDR3 nucleotide sequence: TGCGCCAGCAGTTCGGGGACAGGGGGCCGAGGCACTGAAGCTTTCTTT.

The rearrangement links TRBV10-3 to TRBJ1-2, with TRBD1 matching 10 bases. Germline V CDR1 and CDR2: ENHRY, SYGVKD. The V gene end was trimmed by 2 bases and the J gene end by 2 bases; junction bases not matched to a gene: 2. The CDR3 covers 15 residues. DNA of the CDR3: TGTGCCATCAGTGAGAAGGGACAGGGGAACTATGGCTACACCTTC. Its protein product is CAISEKGQGNYGYTF.